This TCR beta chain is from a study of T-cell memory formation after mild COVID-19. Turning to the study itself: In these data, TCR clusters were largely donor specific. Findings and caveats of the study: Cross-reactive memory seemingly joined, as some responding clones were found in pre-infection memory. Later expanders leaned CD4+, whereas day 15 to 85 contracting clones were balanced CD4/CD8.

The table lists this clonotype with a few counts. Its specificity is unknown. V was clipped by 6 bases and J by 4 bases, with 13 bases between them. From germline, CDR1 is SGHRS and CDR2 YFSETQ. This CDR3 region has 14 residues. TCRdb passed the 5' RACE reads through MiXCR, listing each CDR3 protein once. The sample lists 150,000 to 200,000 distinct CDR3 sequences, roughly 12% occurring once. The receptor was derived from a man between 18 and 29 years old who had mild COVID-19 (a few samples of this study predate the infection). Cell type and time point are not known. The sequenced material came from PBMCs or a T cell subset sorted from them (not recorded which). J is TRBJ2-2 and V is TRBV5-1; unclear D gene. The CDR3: CASKPGASTGELFF. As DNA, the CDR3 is TGCGCCAGCAAACCGGGTGCGTCCACCGGGGAGCTGTTTTTT.